This TCR beta chain comes out of a study of response to subunit inactivated influenza vaccine. The germline gives CDR1 LNHNV, CDR2 YYDKDF (reference sequence). V was clipped by 4 bases and J by 10 bases; unmatched bases: 6. The CDR3 spans 15 residues. This clonotype has a count of ten or more. Using its own MiXCR run on the RT-PCR reads, TCRdb lists one record per CDR3 protein. Here the sample spans a few hundred thousand distinct CDR3 sequences, approximately 10% being singletons. Separately, the same data were catalogued under a study of T cells expressing NK-cell markers. This second study notes: TCR beta cDNA was generated via 5'RACE template switching incorporating UMIs. It was sorted CD3+CD56+NKG2C+, CD3+CD56+NKG2C- and CD3+CD56-NKG2C+ T cells that supplied the TCR beta repertoires. With respect to HCMV, most of the eight sequenced donors were seropositive, and one was seronegative. In more than 5 donors, dominant CD3+CD56+NKG2C+ clonotypes ranked among the top 10 CD8+ clonotypes. Expanded NKG2C+ T cell clones had unclear HCMV specificity.

Here the sequenced sample was PBMCs from blood, taken on the day of vaccination. This TCR was sampled from a man aged 50-60 years who received an inactivated influenza vaccine. The V gene is TRBV15, the J gene TRBJ2-1, with 14 bases matching TRBD2. This CDR3 reads CATSTGLAGGKEQFF. CDR3 DNA sequence: TGTGCCACCAGCACCGGACTAGCGGGGGGCAAGGAGCAGTTCTTC.